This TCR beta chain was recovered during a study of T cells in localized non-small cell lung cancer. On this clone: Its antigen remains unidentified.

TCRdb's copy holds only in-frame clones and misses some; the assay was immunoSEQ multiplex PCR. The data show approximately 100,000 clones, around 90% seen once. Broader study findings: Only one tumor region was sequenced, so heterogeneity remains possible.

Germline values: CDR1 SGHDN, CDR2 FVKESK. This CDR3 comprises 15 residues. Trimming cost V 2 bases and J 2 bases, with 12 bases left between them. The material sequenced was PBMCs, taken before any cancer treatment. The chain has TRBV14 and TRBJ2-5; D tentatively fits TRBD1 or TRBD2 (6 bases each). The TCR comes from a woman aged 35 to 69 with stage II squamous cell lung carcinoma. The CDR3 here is CASSQRGVPQETQYF. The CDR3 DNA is TGTGCCAGCAGCCAAAGGGGGGTACCTCAAGAGACCCAGTACTTC.